A single sample gave rise to the 27 T cell receptor beta chains below, sequenced in a study of CD8 T cells in ankylosing spondylitis. Findings and caveats of the study: It appeared that ankylosing spondylitis blood was characterized by a TCR beta motif of several highly homologous variants.

These receptors' antigens are unknown. TCRdb reprocessed the 5' RACE reads with MiXCR, giving one entry per CDR3 protein. The table lists roughly 470,000 distinct CDR3 sequences, roughly 26% of them singletons, with about 0.9% in the top ten. Sequencing was performed on blood, either unsorted or a sorted T cell fraction (not recorded which). The source is a male donor with ankylosing spondylitis.

V usage is TRBV20-1 and J usage is TRBJ2-1, with D uncertain. This CDR3 is built from 15 residues. Trimming cost V 2 bases and J 0 bases, with 11 bases left between them. The germline V gene has CDR1 DFQATT and CDR2 SNEGSKA (reference sequence). The CDR3 bases are TGCAGTGCTAGACTTCCCTCTAGCTCCTACAATGAGCAGTTCTTC. Amino acids: CSARLPSSSYNEQFF.

The V gene is TRBV18, the J gene TRBJ2-2; D is unclear. Germline assignment: CDR1 KGHSH and CDR2 LQKENI. This CDR3 is built from 11 residues. V was trimmed by 2 bases and J by 6 bases, leaving 1 base between them. CDR3: CASSPSGELFF. The CDR3 DNA reads TGTGCCAGCTCACCATCCGGGGAGCTGTTTTTT. Supplemented by reference TRBV18 and TRBJ2-2, the full variable domain reads NAGVMQNPRHLVRRRGQEARLRCSPMKGHSHVYWYRQLPEEGLKFMVYLQKENIIDESGMPKERFSAEFPKEGPSILRIQQVVRGDSAAYFCASSPSGELFFGEGSRLTVL.

J is TRBJ2-5 and V is TRBV2; a weak D match, TRBD1 (6 bases). CDR1 and CDR2 (germline): SNHLY, FYNNEI. V dropped 3 bases and J dropped 5 bases, with 16 bases sitting between them. This CDR3 spans 15 amino acids. The DNA for the CDR3 is TGTGCCAGCAGTGACTACAGGGTAGTAGGGGAGACCCAGTACTTC. It encodes CASSDYRVVGETQYF.

The gene calls are TRBV15 and TRBJ1-6, with D unresolved. The length of the CDR3 is 12 residues. V lost 1 base to trimming and J lost 9 bases, with 4 bases between them. Germline V lookup: CDR1 LNHNV, CDR2 YYDKDF (reference sequence). The CDR3 here is CATSRGSSPLHF. For the CDR3, the DNA is TGTGCCACCAGCAGAGGTAGTTCACCCCTCCACTTT.

This clonotype was seen more than once but under ten times. The chain combines TRBV30 with TRBJ1-4; D may be TRBD1 (5 bases). Trimming stripped 2 bases from V and 7 bases from J, with 14 bases between. Germline V gene data show CDR1 as GTSNPN and CDR2 as SVGIG (reference sequence). The CDR3 consists of 14 residues. DNA of the CDR3: TGTGCCTGGAGTACTAGGGGAGGGGTTGAAAAACTGTTTTTT. Encoded protein: CAWSTRGGVEKLFF. The complete variable domain, with remaining parts taken from reference TRBV30 and TRBJ1-4, reads SQTIHQWPATLVQPVGSPLSLECTVEGTSNPNLYWYRQAAGRGLQLLFYSVGIGQISSEVPQNLSASRPQDRQFILSSKKLLLSDSGFYLCAWSTRGGVEKLFFGSGTQLSVL.

The chain combines TRBV10-3 with TRBJ2-5; 9 bases agree with TRBD1. The CDR3 extends over 16 amino acids. The junction had 8 bases not matched to a gene; V was cut back by 3 bases and J by 3 bases. Germline V gene data show CDR1 as ENHRY and CDR2 as SYGVKD. The CDR3 protein is CAISDIGTGLEETQYF. CDR3 nucleotides: TGTGCCATCAGTGATATCGGGACAGGGTTGGAAGAGACCCAGTACTTC.

This clonotype was observed a handful of times. V is TRBV4-1 and J is TRBJ1-6; 10 nucleotides match TRBD1. V lost 4 bases and J lost 7; bases outside the gene matches: 7. The CDR3 covers 16 residues. Germline CDR1 and CDR2: MGHRA and YSYEKL. The CDR3 here is CASSLRPGQGNSPLHF. CDR3 nucleotides: TGCGCCAGCAGCCTGCGACCGGGACAGGGGAATTCACCCCTCCACTTT.

The genes are TRBV11-3 and TRBJ2-2, with D perhaps TRBD1 (6 bases). CDR1 is SGHNT and CDR2 is YENEEA in the germline V gene. The CDR3 runs to 13 residues. Trimming cost V 6 bases and J 1 base, with 6 bases left between them. For the CDR3, the DNA is TGTGCCAGCAGGACAGGGAACACCGGGGAGCTGTTTTTT. Protein product: CASRTGNTGELFF.

The chain combines TRBV4-2 with TRBJ2-1; 14 bases align to TRBD2. In germline, CDR1 is LGHNA, CDR2 YNFKEQ. J lost 8 bases, V lost 4 bases, and 7 bases had no gene match. The CDR3 has 16 residues. The CDR3 is CASSRSPGLAGDEQFF. The CDR3 DNA reads TGTGCCAGCAGCCGTTCACCGGGACTAGCGGGAGATGAGCAGTTCTTC.

This clonotype has only a few counts. The rearrangement links TRBV20-1 to TRBJ1-2; D unresolved. This CDR3 region has 9 residues. CDR1 DFQATT and CDR2 SNEGSKA come from the germline V gene (reference sequence). The CDR3 region has the DNA TGCAGCCCCGCACATGGCTACACCTTC. Translation: CSPAHGYTF.

This clonotype was found a few times. This chain connects TRBV7-9 to TRBJ2-7; a weak D match, TRBD1 (6 bases). This CDR3 comprises 14 residues. Germline lookup yields CDR1 SEHNR and CDR2 FQNEAQ (reference sequence). V was clipped by 6 bases and J by 3 bases, with 15 bases between them. The CDR3 nucleotides are TGTGCCAGCAGTCAAGACAGGCCGAGCTACGAGCAGTACTTC. Protein product: CASSQDRPSYEQYF. Based on the CDR3 plus reference TRBV7-9 and TRBJ2-7, the full variable domain is DTGVSQNPRHKITKRGQNVTFRCDPISEHNRLYWYRQTLGQGPEFLTYFQNEAQLEKSRLLSDRFSAERPKGSFSTLEIQRTEQGDSAMYLCASSQDRPSYEQYFGPGTRLTVT.

This clonotype has a handful of counts. The genes are TRBV2 and TRBJ1-2; D is unresolved. V lost 1 base and J lost 5, with 14 bases in between. CDR1 and CDR2 from the germline V gene are SNHLY and FYNNEI. CDR3 length equals 15 residues. The CDR3 region has the DNA TGTGCCAGCAGTGAAGGCCCTGGTGGCCCTTATGGCTACACCTTC. This codes for CASSEGPGGPYGYTF.

This clonotype turned up a few times. V usage is TRBV29-1 and J usage is TRBJ1-1; the match to TRBD1 covers 10 bases. The length of the CDR3 is 16 residues. Trimming removed 1 base from V and 3 bases from J; junction bases left unmatched: 8. Per the germline V gene, CDR1 is SQVTM and CDR2 is ANQGSEA. The CDR3 spells CSVEARQGAKDTEAFF. The CDR3 coding sequence is TGCAGCGTTGAAGCCAGACAGGGGGCGAAGGACACTGAAGCTTTCTTT.

The chain has TRBV20-1 and TRBJ1-4; D is ambiguous. CDR3 length equals 11 residues. Germline V gene data show CDR1 as DFQATT and CDR2 as SNEGSKA (reference sequence). Between the trimmed V and J ends, which lost 4 bases and 8 bases, there was a span of 8 bases. CDR3 DNA: TGCAGTGCTACCAGTGCCGAAAAACTGTTTTTT. As protein: CSATSAEKLFF.

This rearrangement joins TRBV5-1 to TRBJ2-7; TRBD1 agrees at 7 bases. The germline gives CDR1 SGHRS, CDR2 YFSETQ. The V and J ends lost 2 bases and 2 bases, in that order; junction bases with no gene match: 4. CDR3 length: 14 amino acids. The CDR3 region has the DNA TGCGCCAGCAGCTTCCGGGACAGCGCCTACGAGCAGTACTTC. Translating it yields CASSFRDSAYEQYF.

The chain recombines TRBV3-1 with TRBJ1-5; possible D gene TRBD1, 5 bases. Germline-derived CDR1 and CDR2 are LGHDT and YNNKEL (reference sequence). Trimming shortened V by 2 bases and J by 0 bases, and 8 bases separated the two germline ends. CDR3 length equals 15 residues. For the CDR3, the DNA is TGTGCCAGCAGCCAATGGGGGGATAGCAATCAGCCCCAGCATTTT. Protein: CASSQWGDSNQPQHF.

This clonotype was detected ten times or more. The gene calls are TRBV29-1 and TRBJ2-3; 10 nucleotides match TRBD2. The CDR3 length is 15 residues. CDR1 is SQVTM and CDR2 is ANQGSEA in the germline V gene. Germline trimming cut 2 bases from V and 1 base from J; bases unmatched to any gene: 3. The chain's CDR3 is CSVEQREGGTDTQYF. The CDR3 DNA sequence: TGCAGCGTTGAACAGCGGGAGGGCGGCACAGATACGCAGTATTTT.

The chain is built from TRBV7-9 and TRBJ2-7, with no clear D. Trimming removed 6 bases from V and 0 bases from J, with 9 bases in between. CDR1 and CDR2 (germline): SEHNR, FQNEAQ (reference sequence). The CDR3 is 13 amino acids. DNA for the CDR3: TGTGCCAGCAGGCTGGACGACTCCTACGAGCAGTACTTC. Amino acids: CASRLDDSYEQYF.

The J gene is TRBJ1-1, the V gene TRBV29-1; the match to TRBD1 covers 7 bases. V was pared by 7 bases and J by 4 bases, with 9 bases of the junction left unmatched. CDR3 length: 13 residues. CDR1 is SQVTM, CDR2 ANQGSEA, per germline. As DNA, the CDR3 is TGCAGCGCTACCCAGGGGGGGGGCACTGAAGCTTTCTTT. Its protein is CSATQGGGTEAFF.

The CDR3 bases are TGCAGCGTAGGGACTAGCGGGGCGCGGGATACGCAGTATTTT. It is translated as CSVGTSGARDTQYF. The rearrangement uses TRBV29-1 and TRBJ2-3; 13 bases are a match to TRBD2. Germline V gene data show CDR1 as SQVTM and CDR2 as ANQGSEA. V shed 6 bases and J 6 bases; nucleotides not matched to a gene: 6. The CDR3 spans 14 residues.

This clonotype was seen a handful of times. The chain links TRBV5-1 to TRBJ2-5, with 8 bases that match TRBD2. Trimming removed 4 bases from V and 8 bases from J; junction bases left unmatched: 10. From germline, CDR1 is SGHRS and CDR2 YFSETQ. This CDR3 has 14 amino acids. The CDR3 reads CASSPGALAATQYF. CDR3 DNA: TGCGCCAGCAGCCCAGGTGCACTAGCGGCTACCCAGTACTTC.

This rearrangement joins TRBV5-1 to TRBJ2-2; 11 bases align to TRBD2. V shed 0 bases, J shed 7 bases, and the junction held 5 bases outside the gene matches. This CDR3 contains 16 residues. Per germline, CDR1 SGHRS and CDR2 YFSETQ. This chain's CDR3 is CASSLVLAGAGGELFF. The DNA of the CDR3 is TGCGCCAGCAGCTTGGTACTAGCGGGAGCAGGCGGGGAGCTGTTTTTT.

V and J are TRBV6-1 and TRBJ1-6; TRBD1 matches 9 bases. Germline V lookup: CDR1 MNHNS, CDR2 SASEGT. The CDR3 is 16 amino acids. V trimming: 5 bases; J trimming: 6 bases; junction bases outside the gene matches: 8. As DNA, the CDR3 is TGTGCCAGCAGTCTGCCGGGACAGGGTCTTAATTCACCCCTCCACTTT. Its translation: CASSLPGQGLNSPLHF.

This clonotype was seen a handful of times. The chain uses TRBV5-1 and TRBJ1-2; unclear D gene. The germline V gene encodes CDR1 SGHRS and CDR2 YFSETQ. CDR3 length: 15 amino acids. The ends were cut back, 4 bases at V and 0 bases at J, with 13 bases in the middle. The chain's CDR3 is CASSNEGVANYGYTF. The CDR3 coding sequence is TGCGCCAGCAGCAACGAGGGTGTAGCTAACTATGGCTACACCTTC.

The CDR3 DNA follows: TGTGCCAGCAGCTTAGCAAGGACAGGGTGGGAGACCCAGTACTTC. This gives the protein CASSLARTGWETQYF. The chain combines TRBV7-2 with TRBJ2-5, with 8 positions matching TRBD1. The CDR3 runs to 15 residues. Losses at the gene ends were 0 bases for V and 5 bases for J; bases not matched to a gene: 5. Germline V gene data show CDR1 as SGHTA and CDR2 as FQGNSA.

This clonotype was seen at least ten times. The chain links TRBV7-9 to TRBJ1-5; 7 bases fit TRBD1. CDR3 length: 14 residues. Per the germline V gene, CDR1 is SEHNR and CDR2 is FQNEAQ (reference sequence). V was pared by 7 bases and J by 2 bases, with 5 bases of the junction left unmatched. The CDR3: CASTGQEGNQPQHF. The CDR3 bases are TGTGCCAGCACCGGACAGGAGGGCAATCAGCCCCAGCATTTT.

The chain couples TRBV29-1 to TRBJ2-3; D is unclear. Germline lookup yields CDR1 SQVTM and CDR2 ANQGSEA. The V gene lost 4 bases and the J gene lost 2 bases, with 13 bases spanning the gap. This CDR3 is 14 amino acids long. The CDR3 DNA is TGCAGCGTTGGACTTCCCGTGATCACAGATACGCAGTATTTT. It specifies CSVGLPVITDTQYF.